In its sample, the clone carrying this T cell receptor (beta chain) was seen many times. The target antigen is unknown. These data come from a study of T cell repertoires in cytomegalovirus infection. On the study more broadly: A matching HLA type, together with CMV infection, was signaled by public TCR beta signatures.

Trimming removed 2 bases from V and 8 bases from J; junction bases left unmatched: 5. CDR3 size: 13 residues. Per the germline V gene, CDR1 is DFQATT and CDR2 is SNEGSKA (reference sequence). TCRdb independently ran MiXCR on the reads; one entry per CDR3 protein. Of hundreds of thousands of distinct CDR3 sequences in the sample, 9.6% were seen once. General study points: Identification of carriers of CMV plus the relevant HLA was performed using cumulative public TCR beta family frequency. The ex vivo response showed dominance by HLA-C-restricted CMV-specific TCR beta clonotypes.

The chain is built from TRBV20-1 and TRBJ1-2, with 10 bases that match TRBD1. The source of this sequence is a human donor in good health (CMV status not recorded). Some clones in this sample may be carry-over from other donors' samples. Sequenced material: PBMCs. CDR3 sequence (DNA): TGCAGTGCTAGACGGACAGGGGGATGGGGCTACACCTTC. It translates to CSARRTGGWGYTF.